The 20 T cell receptor beta chains in this list originate from one sample, sequenced in a study of blood T cell repertoires in COVID-19. Clones were sequenced by immunoSEQ multiplex PCR, and TCRdb holds only the in-frame ones, with some missing. The repertoire includes approximately 150,000 clones, 80% to 90% of them detected once, and roughly a tenth sits in the top ten. Input material: peripheral blood. The receptors come from a human donor in a cohort sampled during active COVID-19.

The table lists this clone with a count of one. V and J are TRBV28 and TRBJ2-7, with a weak D call TRBD2 (6 bases). With 11 bases removed from V and 2 bases from J, the gap between germline ends came to 10 bases. This CDR3 contains 11 residues. From germline, CDR1 is MDHEN and CDR2 SYDVKM. In DNA form, the CDR3 reads TGTGCCGCCGGGGGAGCCTACGAGCAGTACTTC. It is translated as CAAGGAYEQYF.

The V call is TRBV11-2, the J call TRBJ2-1; D is perhaps TRBD2 (6 bases). The germline V gene encodes CDR1 SGHAT and CDR2 FQNNGV. This CDR3 spans 12 amino acids. V was shortened by 1 base and J by 15 bases, with 13 bases between the two germline ends. The CDR3: CASSLVRGGLFF. In DNA, the CDR3 is TGTGCCAGCAGCTTAGTGAGGGGAGGATTGTTCTTC.

The table lists this clone with many counts. The chain recombines TRBV7-2 with TRBJ1-1; a weak D match, TRBD1 (6 bases). This CDR3 comprises 14 residues. Germline V gives CDR1 SGHTA, CDR2 FQGNSA. V was pared by 5 bases and J by 7 bases, with 17 bases between. CDR3 residues: CASSLDRRKSEAFF. In DNA, the CDR3 is TGTGCCAGCAGCCTCGACAGGCGGAAGAGTGAAGCTTTCTTT.

The rearrangement links TRBV7-8 to TRBJ1-5, with 7 bases that match TRBD1. This CDR3 spans 16 amino acids. Germline trimming cut 1 base from V and 7 bases from J; bases unmatched to any gene: 10. In germline, CDR1 is SGHVS, CDR2 FQNEAQ. CDR3 sequence reads: CASSLESGGRGQPQHF. As DNA, the CDR3 is TGTGCCAGCAGCTTAGAATCAGGGGGGAGAGGACAGCCCCAGCATTTT.

The chain joins TRBV11-3 to TRBJ2-1, with TRBD1 matching 8 bases. The V and J ends lost 7 bases and 4 bases, in that order; junction bases with no gene match: 15. The germline gives CDR1 SGHNT, CDR2 YENEEA. The CDR3 loop spans 17 amino acids. The CDR3 here is CASKDRAGFTGYNEQFF. The CDR3 DNA sequence: TGTGCCAGCAAGGACAGGGCTGGCTTTACTGGGTACAATGAGCAGTTCTTC.

This clone was recorded a few times. The V call is TRBV19, the J call TRBJ1-3; TRBD1 matches 7 bases. Germline V gene lookup returns CDR1 LNHDA and CDR2 SQIVND (reference sequence). The CDR3 has 16 amino acids. Trimming at V came to 3 bases and at J to 0 bases, leaving 5 bases not matched to a gene. The DNA for the CDR3 is TGTGCCAGTAGTATTCGACAGGGCCTCTCTGGAAACACCATATATTTT. Translated: CASSIRQGLSGNTIYF.

The rearrangement uses TRBV27 and TRBJ2-3, with TRBD1 matching over 7 bases. After removal of 2 bases from V and 3 bases from J, the junction contained 11 bases not matched to a gene. The CDR3 spans 17 residues. CDR1 MNHEY and CDR2 SMNVEV come from the germline V gene (reference sequence). The CDR3 region is CASSLRITGAGTDTQYF. CDR3 sequence (DNA): TGTGCCAGCAGTTTAAGGATAACAGGGGCAGGGACAGATACGCAGTATTTT.

The V and J genes are TRBV19 and TRBJ2-7, with D perhaps matching TRBD2 (5 bases). The CDR3 length is 14 residues. V was cut by 3 bases and J by 7 bases, with 16 bases left in between. Germline CDR1 reads LNHDA; CDR2 reads SQIVND (reference sequence). The CDR3 bases are TGTGCCAGTAGTATGAGAGCGGCAGGAGGAGAGCAGTACTTC. Its protein is CASSMRAAGGEQYF.

This clone appeared a single time. This CDR3 reads CASSLQRDRGDEQFF. CDR3 DNA sequence: TGTGCCAGCAGTTTACAAAGAGACAGGGGCGATGAGCAGTTCTTC. V and J are TRBV27 and TRBJ2-1; 8 bases align to TRBD1. Losses at the gene ends were 2 bases for V and 8 bases for J; bases not matched to a gene: 8. The CDR3 is 15 residues long. Germline values: CDR1 MNHEY, CDR2 SMNVEV (reference sequence).

The chain uses TRBV21-1 and TRBJ1-1; the D call in the table, TRBD1, was not verified against the DNA. TRBV21-1 is assigned pseudogene status. This CDR3 spans 12 amino acids. The CDR3 loop is CAGRDRGTEAFF. In DNA form, the CDR3 reads TGTGCCGGCCGGGACAGGGGGACTGAAGCTTTCTTT.

The chain joins TRBV3-1 (or the pseudogene TRBV3-2) to TRBJ1-1; 11 bases fit TRBD1. Germline V CDR1 and CDR2: LGHDT, YNNKEL (reference sequence). This CDR3 region has 14 residues. After removal of 8 bases from V and 4 bases from J, the junction contained 6 bases not matched to a gene. CDR3 bases: TGTGCCAGCCAGGGGACAGGGGGTGTCACTGAAGCTTTCTTT. Its translation: CASQGTGGVTEAFF.

The chain has TRBV6-6 and TRBJ1-2, with D possibly TRBD1 on 6 matching bases. CDR1 and CDR2 (germline): MNHNY, SVGAGI (reference sequence). V shed 2 bases and J shed 13 bases, with 17 bases lying between them. CDR3 length: 13 residues. The CDR3 here is CASSYGAGDVCTF. Here the CDR3 DNA reads TGTGCCAGCAGTTACGGTGCAGGGGACGTTTGCACCTTC.

The chain carries TRBV2 and TRBJ1-1; D is perhaps TRBD1 (5 bases). The V end lost 10 bases, the J end lost 5 bases, and 17 bases lay between the germline ends. Germline CDR1 is SNHLY and CDR2 is FYNNEI. This CDR3 spans 13 amino acids. The CDR3 nucleotides are TGTGCCAAGCTTAAAGGGGCCCGGACTGAAGCTTTCTTT. Translating it yields CAKLKGARTEAFF.

This chain links TRBV7-8 with TRBJ1-3; 9 bases fit TRBD1. The V segment lost 5 bases and the J segment 2 bases; nucleotides outside the gene matches: 10. The germline V gene encodes CDR1 SGHVS and CDR2 FQNEAQ. This CDR3 has 17 amino acids. The CDR3 DNA sequence: TGTGCCAGCAGCCCCTTCTCCAACAGGGGGCCTGGAAACACCATATATTTT. Encoded protein: CASSPFSNRGPGNTIYF.

This clone turned up a few times. The chain links TRBV24-1 to TRBJ2-1; 7 nucleotides align to TRBD2. Trimming cost V 5 bases and J 6 bases; bases outside gene matches: 6. The germline CDR1 and CDR2 sequences are KGHDR and SFDVKD. This CDR3 spans 14 amino acids. CDR3 sequence reads: CATSVLTSINEQFF. For the CDR3, the DNA is TGTGCCACCAGTGTCCTGACTAGCATCAATGAGCAGTTCTTC.

The rearrangement joins TRBV9 to TRBJ1-1; TRBD1 agrees at 8 bases. The CDR3 is made up of 13 amino acids. V shed 3 bases, J shed 10 bases, and the junction held 8 bases outside the gene matches. Per the germline V gene, CDR1 is SGDLS and CDR2 is YYNGEE. CDR3 bases: TGTGCCAGCAGCGCCGGACAGGGATTAAGAGCTTTCTTT. Translating gives CASSAGQGLRAFF.

This chain connects TRBV10-3 to TRBJ2-7; TRBD1 might be the D (5 bases). V was trimmed by 3 bases and J by 5 bases, leaving 11 bases between them. Germline V gene data show CDR1 as ENHRY and CDR2 as SYGVKD. This CDR3 has 13 amino acids. CDR3 bases: TGTGCCATCAGTGAAGGGGTCTTCAACGAGCAGTACTTC. Its translation: CAISEGVFNEQYF.

V gene TRBV19 combines with J gene TRBJ2-4; maybe TRBD2 (6 bases). This CDR3 spans 14 amino acids. Between the trimmed V and J ends, which lost 1 base and 8 bases, there was a span of 12 bases. Per germline, CDR1 LNHDA and CDR2 SQIVND (reference sequence). The CDR3 loop reads CASSIVDRGDIQYF. The CDR3 region has the DNA TGTGCCAGTAGTATAGTGGACCGCGGGGACATTCAGTACTTC.

The V gene is TRBV4-1, the J gene TRBJ2-2; a weak D match, TRBD2 (6 bases). Per the germline V gene, CDR1 is MGHRA and CDR2 is YSYEKL. V shed 0 bases and J shed 8 bases, with 10 bases lying between them. CDR3 size: 14 residues. As DNA, the CDR3 is TGCGCCAGCAGCCAAGATCACGGAGGGGGGGAGCTGTTTTTT. This codes for CASSQDHGGGELFF.

The gene calls are TRBV18 and TRBJ2-1; a weak D match, TRBD2 (5 bases). Germline V CDR1 and CDR2: KGHSH, LQKENI. The V gene lost 3 bases and the J gene lost 12 bases, with 21 bases spanning the gap. The CDR3 is made up of 15 amino acids. The CDR3 sequence: CASSPRDWSFGGQFF. The CDR3 DNA reads TGTGCCAGCTCACCGCGCGACTGGTCCTTTGGAGGGCAGTTCTTC.